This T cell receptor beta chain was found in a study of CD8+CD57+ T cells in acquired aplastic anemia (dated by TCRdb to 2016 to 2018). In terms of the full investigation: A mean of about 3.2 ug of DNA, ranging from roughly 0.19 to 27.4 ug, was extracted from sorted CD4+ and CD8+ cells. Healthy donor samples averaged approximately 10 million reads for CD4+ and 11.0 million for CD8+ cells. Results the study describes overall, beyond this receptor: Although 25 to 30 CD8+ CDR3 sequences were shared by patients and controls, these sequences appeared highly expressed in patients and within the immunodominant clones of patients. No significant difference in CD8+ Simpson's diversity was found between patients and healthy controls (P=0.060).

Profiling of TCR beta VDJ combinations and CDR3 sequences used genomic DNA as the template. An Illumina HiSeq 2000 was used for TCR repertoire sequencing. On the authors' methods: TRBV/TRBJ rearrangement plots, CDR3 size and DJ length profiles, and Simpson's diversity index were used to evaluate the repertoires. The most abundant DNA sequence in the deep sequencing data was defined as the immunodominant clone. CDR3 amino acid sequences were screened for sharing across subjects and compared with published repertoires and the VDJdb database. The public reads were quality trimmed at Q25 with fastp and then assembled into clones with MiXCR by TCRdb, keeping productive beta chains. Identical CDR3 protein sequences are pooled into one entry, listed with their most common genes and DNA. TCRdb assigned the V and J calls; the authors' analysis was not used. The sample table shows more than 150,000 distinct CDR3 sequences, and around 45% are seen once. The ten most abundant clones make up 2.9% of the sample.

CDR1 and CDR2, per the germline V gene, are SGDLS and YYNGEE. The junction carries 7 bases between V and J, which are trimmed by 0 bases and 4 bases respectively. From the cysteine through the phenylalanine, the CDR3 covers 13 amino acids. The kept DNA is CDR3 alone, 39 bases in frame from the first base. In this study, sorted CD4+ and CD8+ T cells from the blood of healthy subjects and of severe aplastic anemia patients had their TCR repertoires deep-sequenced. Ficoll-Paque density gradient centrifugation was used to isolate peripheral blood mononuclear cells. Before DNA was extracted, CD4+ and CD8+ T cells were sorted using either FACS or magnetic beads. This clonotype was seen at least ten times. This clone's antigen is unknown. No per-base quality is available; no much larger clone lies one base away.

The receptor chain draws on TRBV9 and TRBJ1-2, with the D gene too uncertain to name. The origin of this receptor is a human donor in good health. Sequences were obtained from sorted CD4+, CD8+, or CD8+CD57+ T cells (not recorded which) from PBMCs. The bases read TGTGCCAGCAGCGTAGACGGAAGCTATGGCTACACCTTC. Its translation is CASSVDGSYGYTF.